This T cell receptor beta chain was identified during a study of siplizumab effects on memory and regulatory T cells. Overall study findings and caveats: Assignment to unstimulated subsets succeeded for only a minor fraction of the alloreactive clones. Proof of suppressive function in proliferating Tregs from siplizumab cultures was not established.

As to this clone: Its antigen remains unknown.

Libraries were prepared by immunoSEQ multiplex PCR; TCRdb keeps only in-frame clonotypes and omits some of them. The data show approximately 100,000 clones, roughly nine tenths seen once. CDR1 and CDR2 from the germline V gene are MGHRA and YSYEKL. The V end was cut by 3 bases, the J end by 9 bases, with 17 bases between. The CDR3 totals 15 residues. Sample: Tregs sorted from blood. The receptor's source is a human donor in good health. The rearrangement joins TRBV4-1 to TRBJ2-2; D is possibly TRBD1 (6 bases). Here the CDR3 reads CASSQSITGSWELFF. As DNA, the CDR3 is TGCGCCAGCAGCCAGTCTATAACAGGGTCCTGGGAGCTGTTTTTT.